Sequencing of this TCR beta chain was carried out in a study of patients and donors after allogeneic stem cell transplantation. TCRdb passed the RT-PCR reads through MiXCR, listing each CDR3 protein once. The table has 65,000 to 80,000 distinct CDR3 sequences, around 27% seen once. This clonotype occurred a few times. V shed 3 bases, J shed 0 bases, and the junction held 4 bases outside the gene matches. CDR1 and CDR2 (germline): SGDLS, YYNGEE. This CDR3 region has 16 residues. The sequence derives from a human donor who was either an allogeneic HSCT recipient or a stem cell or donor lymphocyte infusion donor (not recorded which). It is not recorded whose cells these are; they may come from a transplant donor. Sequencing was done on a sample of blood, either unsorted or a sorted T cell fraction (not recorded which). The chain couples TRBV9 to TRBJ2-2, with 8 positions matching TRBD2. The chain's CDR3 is CASSAWTSPNTGELFF. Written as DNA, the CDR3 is TGTGCCAGCAGCGCCTGGACTAGCCCGAACACCGGGGAGCTGTTTTTT.